Included here is one TCR beta chain sequence, with context. Clinical histories supplied by participants themselves formed the basis of cohort assignment. TCRdb's table, derived via immunoSEQ multiplex PCR, lists solely in-frame clones and lacks some. The table records about 220,000 clones, 80% to 90% of them present only once. The data were taken from a study of blood T cell repertoires in COVID-19. The overall study: T cells, B-cell-depleted T cells, or PBMCs supplied cDNA or gDNA.

This sequence originates from a woman in her late teens or twenties in a cohort exposed to, infected with or recovered from COVID-19 (not recorded which). The sample consisted of PBMCs or T cells enriched from blood (not recorded which).

CDR3 amino acids: CASLQQGNTEAFF. In DNA, the CDR3 is TGTGCCAGCCTGCAGCAGGGGAACACTGAAGCTTTCTTT. The chain uses TRBV5-4 and TRBJ1-1, with a weak D call TRBD1 (5 bases). CDR3 length: 13 residues. CDR1 is SGHNT, CDR2 YYREEE, per germline (reference sequence). Trimming removed 7 bases at V and 1 base at J, with 11 bases between.